The 10 T cell receptor beta chains below all came from one sample that was sequenced in a study of cytomegalovirus exposure and HLA in healthy donors. The PCR was carried out with 60 Vbeta primers and 13 Jbeta primers. The table came from immunoSEQ multiplex PCR; TCRdb's copy has only in-frame clones and leaves some out. The data show 130,000 to 150,000 clones, roughly 84% seen once. The sample taken for sequencing was PBMCs. The receptor set was obtained from a boy between 2 and 10 years old in good health and CMV-seronegative.

The genes are TRBV5-4 and TRBJ2-7; D possibly corresponds to TRBD1 (6 bases). V lost 2 bases and J 3 bases, leaving 12 bases between the germline ends. This CDR3 spans 14 amino acids. Germline V lookup: CDR1 SGHNT, CDR2 YYREEE (reference sequence). The CDR3 reads CASSLPGENYEQYF. CDR3 bases: TGTGCCAGCAGCTTACCAGGGGAAAACTACGAGCAGTACTTC.

This clone turned up a few times. V usage is TRBV5-5 and J usage is TRBJ1-5, with 8 bases identical to TRBD1. CDR1 and CDR2 (germline): SGHKS, YYEKEE (reference sequence). V lost 4 bases to trimming and J lost 5 bases; unmatched junction nucleotides: 5. This CDR3 contains 14 residues. The chain's CDR3 is CASSPGQGDQPQHF. DNA of the CDR3: TGTGCCAGCAGCCCAGGACAGGGAGATCAGCCCCAGCATTTT.

This clone was picked up one time. V is TRBV6-1 and J is TRBJ1-1, with 7 bases aligning to TRBD1. This CDR3 has 15 amino acids. The V gene's germline CDR1 is MNHNS and CDR2 SASEGT. Losses at the gene ends were 7 bases for V and 1 base for J; bases not matched to a gene: 9. CDR3 in DNA: TGTGCCAGCACCCCTGAGGGACAGAGGAACACTGAAGCTTTCTTT. This gives the protein CASTPEGQRNTEAFF.

This rearrangement joins TRBV7-9 to TRBJ1-2, with D hard to call. Deletions cut 0 bases from V and 1 base from J, with 12 bases between. Germline CDR1 reads SEHNR; CDR2 reads FQNEAQ (reference sequence). CDR3 length equals 16 residues. The CDR3 DNA reads TGTGCCAGCAGCTTAGCGGGAGTCGACCTTAACTATGGCTACACCTTC. Its translation: CASSLAGVDLNYGYTF.

V and J are TRBV6-1 and TRBJ2-7; D remains ambiguous. Germline V gene lookup returns CDR1 MNHNS and CDR2 SASEGT. V was cut by 4 bases and J by 1 base, with 11 bases left in between. There are 14 residues in the CDR3. The CDR3 region has the DNA TGTGCCAGCAGTGCCCTCCCGAGTTCCTACGAGCAGTACTTC. It specifies CASSALPSSYEQYF.

The chain uses TRBV18 and TRBJ1-2, with 8 bases lining up with TRBD1. Germline loops: CDR1 KGHSH, CDR2 LQKENI. Losses at the gene ends were 0 bases for V and 2 bases for J; bases not matched to a gene: 5. The CDR3 sequence is 16 residues long. The CDR3 region has the DNA TGTGCCAGCTCACCACCGGAGGACAGGGCCAACTATGGCTACACCTTC. Its protein is CASSPPEDRANYGYTF. Full variable domain (outside the CDR3, taken from reference TRBV18 and TRBJ1-2): NAGVMQNPRHLVRRRGQEARLRCSPMKGHSHVYWYRQLPEEGLKFMVYLQKENIIDESGMPKERFSAEFPKEGPSILRIQQVVRGDSAAYFCASSPPEDRANYGYTFGSGTRLTVV.

The V gene is TRBV14, the J gene TRBJ2-6; the match to TRBD2 covers 10 bases. The CDR3 has 20 residues. Germline CDR1 and CDR2: SGHDN and FVKESK. The junction had 16 bases not matched to a gene; V was cut back by 8 bases and J by 0 bases. The CDR3 region is CASPKRSGRAGGSGANVLTF. The CDR3 coding sequence is TGTGCCAGCCCTAAGAGGAGCGGGAGGGCTGGGGGCTCTGGGGCCAACGTCCTGACTTTC. Based on the CDR3 plus reference TRBV14 and TRBJ2-6, the full variable domain is EAGVTQFPSHSVIEKGQTVTLRCDPISGHDNLYWYRRVMGKEIKFLLHFVKESKQDESGMPNNRFLAERTGGTYSTLKVQPAELEDSGVYFCASPKRSGRAGGSGANVLTFGAGSRLTVL.

This clone was counted a few times. The V and J genes are TRBV2 and TRBJ1-6; D unclear. Germline loops: CDR1 SNHLY, CDR2 FYNNEI. V shed 7 bases and J shed 0 bases, with 16 bases lying between them. CDR3 size: 17 residues. The CDR3 DNA follows: TGTGCCAGCAATTTCGAACCAGAGGGCTCCTATAATTCACCCCTCCACTTT. Translated, it gives CASNFEPEGSYNSPLHF.

The genes are TRBV4-1 and TRBJ2-2; 8 bases are a match to TRBD1. V was pared by 2 bases and J by 5 bases, with 13 bases of the junction left unmatched. This CDR3 is built from 18 residues. Germline CDR1 and CDR2: MGHRA and YSYEKL. CDR3 nucleotide sequence: TGCGCCAGCAGCCAATTCTCAGGGGGCCGCTATTCGACCGGGGAGCTGTTTTTT. Its translation: CASSQFSGGRYSTGELFF.

The chain carries TRBV10-1 and TRBJ2-7; D gene uncertain. The CDR3 runs to 15 residues. Germline lookup yields CDR1 WNHNN and CDR2 SYGVQD (reference sequence). Trimming left V 0 bases short and J 5 bases short, with 14 bases between. CDR3 in amino acids: CASSESLLLGDEQYF. The CDR3 region has the DNA TGCGCCAGCAGTGAGTCGTTGCTCCTCGGAGACGAGCAGTACTTC.